Listed here are 26 T cell receptor beta chains from one sample, sequenced in a study of blood T cell repertoires in COVID-19. Sequencing was performed with immunoSEQ multiplex PCR; in TCRdb, only in-frame clones are kept and a portion is missing. The table shows 180,000 or so clones, with 84% occurring only once. Input material: peripheral blood. The receptors originated from a human donor with acute or convalescent COVID-19. The donor label of this sample is uncertain.

The chain combines TRBV5-1 with TRBJ1-1, with a weak D call TRBD1 (5 bases). The CDR3 is 15 amino acids. Germline V gene sequence: CDR1 SGHRS, CDR2 YFSETQ. Trimming cost V 0 bases and J 1 base, with 10 bases left between them. CDR3 nucleotides: TGCGCCAGCAGCTTGGCTGACAGACAGAACACTGAAGCTTTCTTT. Encoded protein: CASSLADRQNTEAFF.

The chain uses TRBV4-1 and TRBJ1-4; tentative D call: TRBD1 (5 bases). There are 16 residues in the CDR3. Trimming pared 1 base from V and 8 bases from J, leaving 17 bases between. The V gene's germline CDR1 is MGHRA and CDR2 YSYEKL. The CDR3 sequence is CASSQGKGAVSEKLFF. CDR3 nucleotides: TGCGCCAGCAGCCAAGGGAAAGGGGCGGTATCAGAAAAACTGTTTTTT.

The chain has TRBV7-6 and TRBJ2-5; TRBD1 agrees at 9 bases. This CDR3 contains 16 residues. J gave up 4 bases and V 5 bases, and 11 bases lay outside the gene matches. The germline V gene has CDR1 SGHVS and CDR2 FNYEAQ. CDR3 protein: CASSPYRGRNLETQYF. As DNA, the CDR3 is TGTGCCAGCAGCCCATACAGGGGGCGGAATTTAGAGACCCAGTACTTC.

The CDR3 DNA follows: TGTGCCAGCAGCTTAGCTGGGCCCCCCAACACCATATATTTT. It translates to CASSLAGPPNTIYF. V usage is TRBV7-6 and J usage is TRBJ1-3, with unresolved D. V dropped 0 bases and J dropped 7 bases, with 10 bases sitting between them. Germline CDR1 reads SGHVS; CDR2 reads FNYEAQ. The CDR3 spans 14 residues.

The table lists this clone with a count of one. The chain joins TRBV11-2 to TRBJ2-1; unclear D gene. In germline, CDR1 is SGHAT, CDR2 FQNNGV. The CDR3 extends over 16 amino acids. V lost 0 bases, J lost 0 bases, and 9 bases lay in between. The chain's CDR3 is CASSLDLSSSYNEQFF. DNA for the CDR3: TGTGCCAGCAGCTTAGATCTTAGCTCCTCCTACAATGAGCAGTTCTTC. Full variable domain (outside the CDR3, taken from reference TRBV11-2 and TRBJ2-1): EAGVAQSPRYKIIEKRQSVAFWCNPISGHATLYWYQQILGQGPKLLIQFQNNGVVDDSQLPKDRFSAERLKGVDSTLKIQPAKLEDSAVYLCASSLDLSSSYNEQFFGPGTRLTVL.

The chain recombines TRBV2 with TRBJ1-6; D gene uncertain. The V and J ends lost 6 bases and 7 bases respectively, with 16 bases between them. The germline CDR1 and CDR2 sequences are SNHLY and FYNNEI. CDR3 length: 15 residues. CDR3 loop: CASRVDGRANSPLHF. In nucleotides, the CDR3 is TGTGCCAGCAGAGTGGATGGCAGAGCGAATTCACCCCTCCACTTT.

The rearrangement joins TRBV15 to TRBJ1-4; D gene ambiguous. Looked up from germline, CDR1 is LNHNV and CDR2 is YYDKDF (reference sequence). V was clipped by 5 bases and J by 7 bases, with 11 bases between them. The CDR3 consists of 13 residues. CDR3 residues: CATSPRLGEKLFF. The CDR3 coding sequence is TGTGCCACCAGCCCACGACTAGGTGAAAAACTGTTTTTT.

The chain uses TRBV29-1 and TRBJ2-7; TRBD2 matches 9 bases. The germline V gene has CDR1 SQVTM and CDR2 ANQGSEA. The CDR3 consists of 16 residues. The V and J ends lost 0 bases and 2 bases, in that order; junction bases with no gene match: 8. As DNA, the CDR3 is TGCAGCGTTGAAGATCAGGTTAGCGGGAGCCCCTACGAGCAGTACTTC. Translation gives CSVEDQVSGSPYEQYF.

The CDR3 is CASSQLGGTREQFF. In nucleotides, the CDR3 is TGTGCCAGCAGCCAACTTGGAGGAACGCGTGAGCAGTTCTTC. The V and J genes are TRBV4-2 and TRBJ2-1; D perhaps matches TRBD2 (5 bases). This CDR3 spans 14 amino acids. V shed 2 bases and J shed 9 bases, with 14 bases lying between them. Germline lookup yields CDR1 LGHNA and CDR2 YNFKEQ.

This clone was seen only once. The chain carries TRBV11-3 and TRBJ2-3; 8 bases map to TRBD2. Germline V lookup: CDR1 SGHNT, CDR2 YENEEA. With 1 base clipped from V and 2 bases from J, the junction kept 8 bases outside the gene matches. CDR3 size: 17 residues. Here the CDR3 DNA reads TGTGCCAGCAGCTTAGGCCGGACGGGGGGGGCCACAGATACGCAGTATTTT. It yields the protein CASSLGRTGGATDTQYF. The variable domain in full, with the rest retrieved from reference TRBV11-3 and TRBJ2-3, is EAGVVQSPRYKIIEKKQPVAFWCNPISGHNTLYWYLQNLGQGPELLIRYENEEAVDDSQLPKDRFSAERLKGVDSTLKIQPAELGDSAVYLCASSLGRTGGATDTQYFGPGTRLTVL.

The rearrangement joins TRBV9 to TRBJ1-2; 8 nucleotides align to TRBD1. V lost 3 bases to trimming and J lost 0 bases; unmatched junction nucleotides: 4. Germline V gene sequence: CDR1 SGDLS, CDR2 YYNGEE. The CDR3 sequence is 15 residues long. The CDR3 spells CASSARQGPNYGYTF. CDR3 bases: TGTGCCAGCAGCGCCCGACAGGGGCCTAACTATGGCTACACCTTC.

This clone was detected once. The chain combines TRBV7-9 with TRBJ1-6, with 8 nucleotides matching TRBD1. The germline gives CDR1 SEHNR, CDR2 FQNEAQ (reference sequence). This CDR3 is built from 16 residues. V was clipped by 3 bases and J by 7 bases; unmatched bases: 8. CDR3 in DNA: TGTGCCAGCAGCTTGGACGGGACAGGCAGGAATTCACCCCTCCACTTT. As protein: CASSLDGTGRNSPLHF.

V gene TRBV27 combines with J gene TRBJ2-1; 11 positions match TRBD2. Germline CDR1 reads MNHEY; CDR2 reads SMNVEV (reference sequence). V lost 4 bases and J lost 7; bases outside the gene matches: 21. This CDR3 spans 20 amino acids. The CDR3 sequence: CASSWEYGLAGRGLGNEQFF. CDR3 coding DNA: TGTGCCAGCAGTTGGGAATATGGACTAGCGGGCAGAGGTTTAGGGAATGAGCAGTTCTTC.

This clone was seen a single time. The chain combines TRBV19 with TRBJ1-5, with a tentative D call TRBD1 (5 bases). The CDR3 length is 14 residues. V was pared by 8 bases and J by 4 bases, with 15 bases between. From germline, CDR1 is LNHDA and CDR2 SQIVND (reference sequence). The CDR3 sequence is CASSNRWFNQPQHF. The CDR3 region has the DNA TGTGCCAGTTCGAACAGGTGGTTTAATCAGCCCCAGCATTTT.

The chain is built from TRBV19 and TRBJ1-3; tentative D call: TRBD1 (5 bases). The V gene's germline CDR1 is LNHDA and CDR2 SQIVND (reference sequence). Trimming left V 6 bases short and J 1 base short, with 13 bases between. The CDR3 length is 15 residues. In nucleotides, the CDR3 is TGTGCCAGTAGACCTATCTGGACATCTGGAAACACCATATATTTT. It specifies CASRPIWTSGNTIYF.

The chain has TRBV5-1 and TRBJ1-6; 7 positions agree with TRBD1. V was clipped by 5 bases and J by 8 bases; unmatched bases: 10. The germline CDR1 and CDR2 sequences are SGHRS and YFSETQ. The CDR3 is made up of 15 amino acids. CDR3: CASRHDRETDSPLHF. CDR3 nucleotide sequence: TGCGCCAGCAGGCACGACAGGGAGACGGATTCACCCCTCCACTTT.

V is TRBV9 and J is TRBJ1-2, with a weak D call TRBD1 (5 bases). The ends were cut back, 0 bases at V and 3 bases at J, with 9 bases in the middle. The CDR3 totals 14 residues. Germline CDR1 reads SGDLS; CDR2 reads YYNGEE. CDR3 coding DNA: TGTGCCAGCAGCGTAGAAGACAGTTACTATGGCTACACCTTC. Translated: CASSVEDSYYGYTF.

The V and J genes are TRBV5-4 and TRBJ1-3; unclear D gene. V dropped 0 bases and J dropped 3 bases, with 10 bases sitting between them. This CDR3 region has 15 residues. The V gene's germline CDR1 is SGHNT and CDR2 YYREEE (reference sequence). CDR3 in amino acids: CASSLGGFVGNTIYF. The CDR3 region has the DNA TGTGCCAGCAGCTTGGGAGGGTTCGTTGGAAACACCATATATTTT.

This clone was counted a single time. This chain connects TRBV7-8 to TRBJ2-1; possible D gene TRBD1, 5 bases. The CDR3 spans 16 residues. Germline V gene data show CDR1 as SGHVS and CDR2 as FQNEAQ. V was shortened by 1 base and J by 0 bases, with 10 bases between the two germline ends. DNA for the CDR3: TGTGCCAGCAGCTTAGGTCAGGGCAGCTCCTACAATGAGCAGTTCTTC. Its translation: CASSLGQGSSYNEQFF.

The chain joins TRBV11-3 to TRBJ2-3; TRBD1 aligns across 11 bases. The V gene end was trimmed by 5 bases and the J gene end by 4 bases; junction bases not matched to a gene: 11. The CDR3 length is 17 residues. Germline loops: CDR1 SGHNT, CDR2 YENEEA. CDR3 nucleotides: TGTGCCAGCAGCCTCCGCCGGACAGGGGGCGTCCCAGATACGCAGTATTTT. Translated, it gives CASSLRRTGGVPDTQYF.

The gene calls are TRBV9 and TRBJ1-2; unclear D gene. Trimming removed 0 bases from V and 8 bases from J, with 11 bases in between. Per the germline V gene, CDR1 is SGDLS and CDR2 is YYNGEE. There are 13 residues in the CDR3. The CDR3 region is CASSVDPGKGYTF. The CDR3 DNA reads TGTGCCAGCAGCGTAGATCCGGGGAAGGGCTACACCTTC. Together with reference TRBV9 and TRBJ1-2, the CDR3 gives the full variable domain: DSGVTQTPKHLITATGQRVTLRCSPRSGDLSVYWYQQSLDQGLQFLIQYYNGEERAKGNILERFSAQQFPDLHSELNLSSLELGDSALYFCASSVDPGKGYTFGSGTRLTVV.

This clone has only a few counts. The chain is built from TRBV27 and TRBJ2-5; 14 bases match TRBD2. CDR1 is MNHEY and CDR2 is SMNVEV in the germline V gene (reference sequence). The CDR3 covers 18 residues. V trimming: 6 bases; J trimming: 5 bases; junction bases outside the gene matches: 14. The CDR3 nucleotides read TGTGCCAGCAGGCCCCGGGGACTAGCGGGAGTATTAGGCGAGACCCAGTACTTC. Its protein is CASRPRGLAGVLGETQYF.

J is TRBJ2-1 and V is TRBV7-3; weak D call: TRBD1 (6 bases). Germline V gene sequence: CDR1 SGHTA, CDR2 FQGTGA. V was trimmed by 5 bases and J by 2 bases, leaving 13 bases between them. CDR3 length: 15 amino acids. The CDR3 DNA follows: TGTGCCAGCAGCGGAAACAAGGGGGCCTACAATGAGCAGTTCTTC. Protein: CASSGNKGAYNEQFF.

The genes are TRBV4-2 and TRBJ1-6; 8 bases match TRBD1. CDR3 size: 15 residues. After removal of 0 bases from V and 7 bases from J, the junction contained 2 bases not matched to a gene. CDR1 and CDR2 from the germline V gene are LGHNA and YNFKEQ. The CDR3 nucleotides read TGTGCCAGCAGCCAAGAAGGGGACAGGAATTCACCCCTCCACTTT. It specifies CASSQEGDRNSPLHF.

V gene TRBV6-5 combines with J gene TRBJ2-5; D call uncertain. Trimming pared 2 bases from V and 4 bases from J, leaving 8 bases between. This CDR3 has 13 residues. Per germline, CDR1 MNHEY and CDR2 SVGAGI. The CDR3 loop is CASSYDGRETQYF. CDR3 DNA sequence: TGTGCCAGCAGTTACGATGGCAGAGAGACCCAGTACTTC.

The rearrangement joins TRBV19 to TRBJ1-5, with D tentatively TRBD1 (5 bases). The germline V gene has CDR1 LNHDA and CDR2 SQIVND (reference sequence). Between the trimmed V and J ends, which lost 4 bases and 2 bases, there was a span of 12 bases. CDR3 length: 15 amino acids. CDR3 residues: CASSTQGRGNQPQHF. The CDR3 coding sequence is TGTGCCAGTAGTACCCAGGGTCGTGGCAATCAGCCCCAGCATTTT.